A single sample gave rise to the 8 T cell receptor beta chains below, sequenced in a study of blood T cells in healthy people across ages. A second PCR, run for 7 to 11 cycles, used a sample-barcoded 5' primer plus a J-beta primer mix. MiXCR was run by TCRdb on the 5' RACE reads, yielding one entry per CDR3 protein. The repertoire holds about 810,000 distinct CDR3 sequences, with around 34% as singletons. Sequenced input: blood. These receptors were collected from a man aged 18 to 35 in good health.

The table lists this clonotype with a few counts. The rearrangement uses TRBV5-6 and TRBJ1-2, with 9 bases identical to TRBD1. The germline V gene has CDR1 SGHDT and CDR2 YYEEEE. This CDR3 is built from 13 residues. V lost 4 bases, J lost 5 bases, and 3 bases stayed unmatched. This chain's CDR3 is CASSIGTGYGYTF. DNA for the CDR3: TGTGCCAGCAGCATCGGGACAGGGTATGGCTACACCTTC.

V usage is TRBV4-1 and J usage is TRBJ2-2, with 7 bases aligning to TRBD2. Germline loops: CDR1 MGHRA, CDR2 YSYEKL. This CDR3 region has 14 residues. With V trimmed by 1 base and J by 7 bases, 3 bases remained unmatched. CDR3 sequence reads: CASSQGEGGGELFF. The CDR3 bases are TGCGCCAGCAGCCAAGGGGAGGGTGGCGGGGAGCTGTTTTTT.

This clonotype was observed at least ten times. This may stem from a read error, because a much larger clone lies one nucleotide away. J is TRBJ1-6 and V is TRBV5-1; possibly TRBD1 for D (5 bases). The germline gives CDR1 SGHRS, CDR2 YFSETQ. The CDR3 runs 15 residues. DNA of the CDR3: TGCGCCAGCAGCTTCCGACAGAATTCTAATTCACCCCCCCACTTT. This gives the protein CASSFRQNSNSPPHF.

This chain links TRBV4-1 with TRBJ2-4; 16 bases are a match to TRBD2. In germline, CDR1 is MGHRA, CDR2 YSYEKL. This CDR3 is built from 18 residues. V dropped 4 bases and J dropped 1; count of bases not matched to a gene: 4. DNA for the CDR3: TGCGCCAGCAGCCCGGGACTAGCGGGGGGGTCCGCCAAAAACATTCAGTACTTC. Amino acid sequence: CASSPGLAGGSAKNIQYF.

This clonotype was picked up many times. The CDR3 is CASSKRGAGGRETQYF. In DNA form, the CDR3 reads TGTGCCAGCAGCAAAAGGGGTGCAGGGGGAAGAGAGACCCAGTACTTC. The chain has TRBV7-2 and TRBJ2-5, with 7 bases matching TRBD1. The CDR3 runs to 16 residues. J gave up 4 bases and V 5 bases, and 13 bases lay outside the gene matches. In germline, CDR1 is SGHTA, CDR2 FQGNSA.

This clonotype was counted at least ten times. The chain joins TRBV7-8 to TRBJ2-3, with 13 bases lining up with TRBD2. Per the germline V gene, CDR1 is SGHVS and CDR2 is FQNEAQ. This CDR3 contains 15 residues. The V segment lost 3 bases and the J segment 6 bases; nucleotides outside the gene matches: 3. The DNA for the CDR3 is TGTGCCAGCAGCTTGACTAGCGGGGGGTTCGATACGCAGTATTTT. Its protein product is CASSLTSGGFDTQYF.

The rearrangement links TRBV7-2 to TRBJ2-1; TRBD2 matches 10 bases. The CDR3 length is 18 residues. Germline V gene data show CDR1 as SGHTA and CDR2 as FQGNSA. V shed 2 bases and J 0 bases; nucleotides not matched to a gene: 7. CDR3 sequence (DNA): TGTGCCAGCAGCTTAACACTAGCGGGGTTCAGCTCCTACAATGAGCAGTTCTTC. The encoded protein is CASSLTLAGFSSYNEQFF.

This clonotype was detected once. CDR3: CASSALGTNQPQHF. The CDR3 nucleotides read TGTGCCAGCAGTGCTTTGGGGACCAATCAGCCCCAGCATTTT. The chain links TRBV6-2 or TRBV6-3 to TRBJ1-5; tentative D call: TRBD1 (5 bases). V lost 5 bases, J lost 3 bases, and 11 bases lay in between. CDR1 is MNHEY, CDR2 SVGEGT, per germline. The CDR3 length is 14 residues.